The entry below gives a single TCR beta chain sequence along with its context. Its antigen is undetermined. Looked up from germline, CDR1 is LGHDT and CDR2 is YNNKEL (reference sequence). The ends were cut back, 4 bases at V and 2 bases at J, with 13 bases in the middle. There are 15 residues in the CDR3. The source of the sample is a study of T-cell reconstitution after alpha-beta-depleted transplantation in children. The TCRbeta library incorporated unique molecular identifiers. One entry per CDR3 protein results from TCRdb running MiXCR on the PCR reads. The sample has around 700,000 distinct CDR3 sequences, less than 15% seen once. General study findings and limits: The origin of alpha-beta T cells about two months after transplant was reportedly several hundred expanded graft clones. Counts and diversity of T cells one year after transplant came mostly from newly produced T cells.

This TCR was recovered from a girl aged 2 to 9 with congenital amegakaryocytic thrombocytopenia, due to receive a stem cell transplant. The sequences come from PBMCs, collected before TCRalphabeta/CD19-depleted stem cell transplant. This chain links TRBV3-1 with TRBJ2-3, with a possible D match to TRBD2 (5 bases). CDR3 in DNA: TGTGCCAGCAGCCTCGAAGGACTTAACACAGATACGCAGTATTTT. Its translation: CASSLEGLNTDTQYF.